These 19 T cell receptor beta chains were sequenced from one sample in a study of monozygotic twins with cystic fibrosis. Here immunoSEQ multiplex PCR was the method, and the copy in TCRdb shows in-frame clones only, minus some. Of 20,000 to 25,000 clones listed, about 97% are singletons. The sequencing sample was made of blood. The receptors come from a girl aged 5-17 years with cystic fibrosis.

The rearrangement links TRBV7-3 to TRBJ2-1, with 10 bases fitting TRBD2. The germline V gene has CDR1 SGHTA and CDR2 FQGTGA. This CDR3 is 15 amino acids long. The trim removed 5 bases at V and 7 bases at J, leaving 8 bases unmatched. The CDR3 DNA is TGTGCCAGCAGCCAATCTAGCGGGAGTCTGAATGAGCAGTTCTTC. Translated, it gives CASSQSSGSLNEQFF.

The V and J genes are TRBV9 and TRBJ2-7; TRBD2 matches at 7 bases. The germline gives CDR1 SGDLS, CDR2 YYNGEE. With 3 bases clipped from V and 2 bases from J, the junction kept 14 bases outside the gene matches. The length of the CDR3 is 17 residues. The CDR3 loop reads CASSAHGGSQDTYEQYF. Written as DNA, the CDR3 is TGTGCCAGCAGCGCCCACGGCGGGAGCCAGGACACCTACGAGCAGTACTTC. Variable domain in full (rest from reference TRBV9 and TRBJ2-7): DSGVTQTPKHLITATGQRVTLRCSPRSGDLSVYWYQQSLDQGLQFLIQYYNGEERAKGNILERFSAQQFPDLHSELNLSSLELGDSALYFCASSAHGGSQDTYEQYFGPGTRLTVT.

The chain carries TRBV9 and TRBJ2-7; TRBD2 agrees at 11 bases. Germline CDR1 SGDLS, CDR2 YYNGEE. After removal of 3 bases from V and 5 bases from J, the junction contained 10 bases not matched to a gene. The CDR3 runs to 16 residues. CDR3 coding DNA: TGTGCCAGCAGCGGATGTTGTAGCGGGAGGGCCGACGAGCAGTACGTC. Amino acid sequence: CASSGCCSGRADEQYV.

The chain couples TRBV6-1 to TRBJ1-3; D is unresolved. Germline values: CDR1 MNHNS, CDR2 SASEGT. The CDR3 loop spans 13 amino acids. The germline V and J ends were trimmed by 6 bases and 4 bases, with 10 bases remaining between them. CDR3 sequence reads: CASSQQRGNTIYF. CDR3 coding DNA: TGTGCCAGCAGCCAACAACGAGGAAACACCATATATTTT.

The chain combines TRBV21-1 with TRBJ1-1; TRBD1, the D gene given by the table, was not confirmed from the DNA. TRBV21-1 constitutes a pseudogene. CDR3 length: 16 amino acids. CDR3 sequence reads: CASSKALGGGNTEAFF. The DNA for the CDR3 is TGTGCCAGCAGCAAAGCGCTTGGGGGCGGGAACACTGAAGCTTTCTTT.

The chain is built from TRBV2 and TRBJ2-7, with 8 bases aligning to TRBD1. The CDR3 loop spans 12 amino acids. CDR1 and CDR2 (germline): SNHLY, FYNNEI. With 4 bases clipped from V and 9 bases from J, the junction kept 5 bases outside the gene matches. The CDR3 region is CASSVRQGRQYV. The CDR3 region has the DNA TGTGCCAGCAGTGTCCGACAGGGGAGGCAGTACGTC.

This rearrangement joins TRBV21-1 to TRBJ1-4; the D call of TRBD1 is as the table states it, not checked on the DNA. TRBV21-1 is a pseudogene segment. This CDR3 is built from 17 residues. The CDR3 DNA reads as TGTGCCAGCAGCAATCCGAGGGGGCCTCAGGCTAATGAAAAACTGTTTTTT. Its translation is CASSNPRGPQANEKLFF.

This chain links TRBV7-2 with TRBJ2-1, with TRBD2 matching over 13 bases. The CDR3 is made up of 16 amino acids. Germline-derived CDR1 and CDR2 are SGHTA and FQGNSA. V dropped 3 bases and J dropped 9; count of bases not matched to a gene: 8. The CDR3 DNA reads TGTGCCAGCAGCTTTTCCGGGACTAGCGGGACGGGTGAGCAGTTCTTC. Its translation: CASSFSGTSGTGEQFF.

The chain couples TRBV7-9 to TRBJ2-2; D is perhaps TRBD1 (6 bases). The CDR3 spans 14 residues. V was shortened by 6 bases and J by 6 bases, with 14 bases between the two germline ends. CDR1 is SEHNR, CDR2 FQNEAQ, per germline (reference sequence). The CDR3 sequence: CASSQTRTAGELFF. In DNA, the CDR3 is TGTGCCAGCAGTCAGACCCGGACAGCCGGGGAGCTGTTTTTT.

This sequence joins TRBV19 and TRBJ2-2; unclear D gene. The V gene lost 4 bases and the J gene lost 8 bases, with 8 bases spanning the gap. This CDR3 comprises 12 residues. CDR1 LNHDA and CDR2 SQIVND come from the germline V gene (reference sequence). The DNA for the CDR3 is TGTGCCAGTAGTACTTACCTAGGGGAGCTGTTTTTT. Amino acid sequence: CASSTYLGELFF.

The V call is TRBV4-3, the J call TRBJ1-2, with TRBD1 matching over 10 bases. There are 14 residues in the CDR3. Germline trimming cut 0 bases from V and 8 bases from J; bases unmatched to any gene: 3. The germline gives CDR1 LGHNA, CDR2 YSLEER. The CDR3 region has the DNA TGCGCCAGCAGCCAAGAGGGGACAGGGGACGGCTACACCTTC. This translates into CASSQEGTGDGYTF.

The J gene is TRBJ1-1, the V gene TRBV7-9, with D tentatively TRBD1 (5 bases). Germline V gene lookup returns CDR1 SEHNR and CDR2 FQNEAQ (reference sequence). The CDR3 length is 15 residues. V was cut by 3 bases and J by 1 base, with 12 bases left in between. The CDR3 region is CASSLTGRENTEAFF. The CDR3 DNA reads TGTGCCAGCAGCTTGACGGGACGGGAGAACACTGAAGCTTTCTTT.

The chain links TRBV11-2 to TRBJ2-5; D uncertain. Trimming removed 5 bases from V and 5 bases from J, with 9 bases in between. The CDR3 is 12 residues long. CDR1 and CDR2 (germline): SGHAT, FQNNGV. The CDR3 DNA reads as TGTGCCAGCAGCAAAAGTGGTGAGACCCAGTACTTC. Translating gives CASSKSGETQYF.

This sequence joins TRBV7-2 and TRBJ2-7; 7 bases agree with TRBD2. There are 15 residues in the CDR3. The ends lost 3 bases at V and 4 bases at J; junction bases unmatched: 9. From germline, CDR1 is SGHTA and CDR2 FQGNSA. This CDR3 is CASSFYTGLGYEQYF. Here the CDR3 DNA reads TGTGCCAGCAGCTTCTACACAGGACTAGGGTACGAGCAGTACTTC.

The chain links TRBV27 to TRBJ1-5, with D maybe TRBD1 (5 bases). CDR3 length: 16 residues. V was clipped by 5 bases and J by 0 bases, with 14 bases between them. CDR1 and CDR2 from the germline V gene are MNHEY and SMNVEV (reference sequence). CDR3 bases: TGTGCCAGCAGTATAAAGGGGCCATATAGCAATCAGCCCCAGCATTTT. Its translation is CASSIKGPYSNQPQHF.

This rearrangement joins TRBV11-2 to TRBJ2-7; D gene uncertain. CDR1 and CDR2 (germline): SGHAT, FQNNGV. V was pared by 3 bases and J by 5 bases, with 11 bases between. CDR3 length: 13 residues. The CDR3 DNA follows: TGTGCCAGCAGCTTCTCTGATATCGACGAGCAGTACGTC. Its translation: CASSFSDIDEQYV.

The genes are TRBV28 and TRBJ1-1; the D gene is possibly TRBD1 (5 bases). The ends were cut back, 5 bases at V and 1 base at J, with 5 bases in the middle. Germline CDR1 MDHEN, CDR2 SYDVKM. This CDR3 is 12 amino acids long. The CDR3 nucleotides are TGTGCCAGCAGTGACAGGAACACTGAAGCTTTCTTT. It is translated as CASSDRNTEAFF.

The chain combines TRBV27 with TRBJ2-1; D is undetermined. The CDR3 spans 14 residues. Trimming left V 6 bases short and J 7 bases short, with 16 bases between. The V gene's germline CDR1 is MNHEY and CDR2 SMNVEV (reference sequence). CDR3 coding DNA: TGTGCCAGCAGCCCGATAGGCGGCCAGAATGAGCAGTTCTTC. Amino acids: CASSPIGGQNEQFF.

V usage is TRBV28 and J usage is TRBJ1-1; no reliable D call. The V gene's germline CDR1 is MDHEN and CDR2 SYDVKM. The length of the CDR3 is 14 residues. Trimming cost V 3 bases and J 5 bases, with 13 bases left between them. The CDR3 bases are TGTGCCAGCAGTTTCACCCGGGGAGGAACTGAAGCTTTCTTT. Protein sequence: CASSFTRGGTEAFF. Looking up the rest from reference TRBV28 and TRBJ1-1 gives the full variable domain: DVKVTQSSRYLVKRTGEKVFLECVQDMDHENMFWYRQDPGLGLRLIYFSYDVKMKEKGDIPEGYSVSREKKERFSLILESASTNQTSMYLCASSFTRGGTEAFFGQGTRLTVV.